This is a list of T cell receptor beta chains from one sample in a study of T cells in Graves' hyperthyroidism and ophthalmopathy. TCRdb re-called the multiplex PCR reads with MiXCR, one entry per CDR3 protein. The table lists about 620,000 distinct CDR3 sequences, 15% to 20% of them singletons, with 3.5% to 4% in the top ten. Material for sequencing was blood. The receptors derive from a woman aged 25-40 years with Graves' hyperthyroidism. Each CDR3 is given with its conserved first and last residue. The D gene is left open where the match is weak.

cdr3_aa v_call d_call j_call
CASSARQLVDEQFF TRBV2 . TRBJ2-1
CATSRDLSGRNNEQFF TRBV15 TRBD2 TRBJ2-1
CASRAVGSIGELFF TRBV25-1 . TRBJ2-2
CASTAAEEKLFF TRBV10-1 . TRBJ1-4
CASTIRRGIETQYF TRBV12-3/TRBV12-4 . TRBJ2-5
CASSLDGQGYEQYF TRBV5-1 TRBD1 TRBJ2-7
CASRASVSYEQYF TRBV28 . TRBJ2-7
CACGMGLASEQYF TRBV30 TRBD2 TRBJ2-7
CASNQGNEKLFF TRBV28 . TRBJ1-4
CASSYSKGGKLFF TRBV6-5 . TRBJ1-4
CSAKPRTVYQETQYF TRBV20-1 . TRBJ2-5